This is a list of T cell receptor beta chains from one sample in a study of blood T cell repertoires in COVID-19. TCRdb's copy holds only in-frame clones and misses some; the assay was immunoSEQ multiplex PCR. The sample carries about 280,000 clones, roughly 89% recorded once. The sample comprised PBMCs or T cells enriched from blood (not recorded which). These receptors all stem from a woman aged 55 to 70 who had recovered from COVID-19. CDR3s include the opening cysteine and the closing phenylalanine or tryptophan. D genes are given only for firm matches. The size field is filled for only some rows; it gives once, few, many or a size class.

d_call j_call v_call clone_size cdr3_nt cdr3_aa
NA TRBJ1-5 TRBV3-1/TRBV3-2 NA TGTGCCAGCAGCCACGGAGGGACGAGCAATCAGCCCCAGCATTTT CASSHGGTSNQPQHF
NA TRBJ2-2 TRBV6-1 NA TGTGCCAGCAGTGAACCGTCCCTCACCGGGGAGCTGTTTTTT CASSEPSLTGELFF
NA TRBJ2-3 TRBV2 once TGTGCCAGCAGACAGGGCGCAGATACGCAGTATTTT CASRQGADTQYF
TRBD2 TRBJ2-3 TRBV2 NA TGTGCCAGCAGGGCCGATAGCGGGATTGATACGCAGTATTTT CASRADSGIDTQYF
NA TRBJ2-3 TRBV7-3 NA TGTGCCAGCAGTAAATACTCAAGCGGCACAGATACGCAGTATTTT CASSKYSSGTDTQYF
NA TRBJ1-5 TRBV7-9 once TGTGCCAGCAGCTCCCCCCCGAGTCAGCCCCAGCATTTT CASSSPPSQPQHF
NA TRBJ2-2 TRBV5-1 NA TGCGCCAGCAGCTTCGAGGGCGGGACCGGGGAGCTGTTTTTT CASSFEGGTGELFF
NA TRBJ2-7 TRBV6-5 NA TGTGCCGCGCGTAGGGACAACTTCTACGAGCAGTACTTC CAARRDNFYEQYF
TRBD1 TRBJ2-7 TRBV27 NA TGTGCCAGCAGATCCGGGACAGGGGGCAAGTTCGAGCAGTACTTC CASRSGTGGKFEQYF
NA TRBJ2-1 TRBV11-2 NA TGTGCCAGCAGCTTGGGACTCCTCAATGAGCAGTTCTTC CASSLGLLNEQFF
NA TRBJ1-3 TRBV15 NA TGTGCCACCAGCACAAAGAATCGGGAAAGAGGCAACACCATATATTTT CATSTKNRERGNTIYF
TRBD2 TRBJ2-1 TRBV2 NA TGTGCCAGCAGCCCAAGACTAGCTGGCAATGAGCAGTTCTTC CASSPRLAGNEQFF
NA TRBJ1-2 TRBV2 NA TGTGCCAGCAGCTACCGCAGGGAGGACGGCGGCTACACCTTC CASSYRREDGGYTF
NA TRBJ1-2 TRBV9 NA TGTGCCAGCAGCGTAGTGTCTGAGGGCCCTGGATTAGGCTACACCTTC CASSVVSEGPGLGYTF
NA TRBJ1-1 TRBV4-1 NA TGCGCCAGCAGCCAATTTGGGTCAGAGGGGAACACTGAAGCTTTCTTT CASSQFGSEGNTEAFF
NA TRBJ1-2 TRBV5-5 NA TGTGCCAGCAGCTCCGTCGGGGGGGATGGCTACACCTTC CASSSVGGDGYTF
NA TRBJ2-7 TRBV9 NA TGTGCCAGCAGCGTAGGGCTAGAAGACGAGCAGTACTTC CASSVGLEDEQYF
TRBD1 TRBJ2-7 TRBV10-2 NA TGCGCCAGCAGGGCGGACAGGGGAGGGTACGAGCAGTACTTC CASRADRGGYEQYF
NA TRBJ1-4 TRBV18 once TGTGCCAGCTCACCGACTGTCTCCCCTAGCGAACTGTTTTTT CASSPTVSPSELFF
TRBD2 TRBJ2-3 TRBV5-1 NA TGCGCCAGCAGCTTTGGGGCTAGCGGAGGGGCAGATACGCAGTATTTT CASSFGASGGADTQYF
TRBD2 TRBJ2-7 TRBV5-1 NA TGCGCCAGCAGCTTAAGCGGGGGACTCTACGAGCAGTACTTC CASSLSGGLYEQYF
TRBD1 TRBJ1-1 TRBV3-1/TRBV3-2 NA TGTGCCAGCAGCCAACCAGGGGGGACGACTGAAGCTTTCTTT CASSQPGGTTEAFF
NA TRBJ1-1 TRBV6-5 NA TGTGCCAGCAGGCTTAGCACTGAAGCTTTCTTT CASRLSTEAFF
NA TRBJ2-1 TRBV28 NA TGTGCCAGCAGAACGTCAGATGAGCAGTTCTTC CASRTSDEQFF
NA TRBJ2-7 TRBV7-9 NA TGTGCCAGCAGCCCGGGGTCTAACGAGCAGTACTTC CASSPGSNEQYF
NA TRBJ2-1 TRBV19 once TGTGCCAGTAGTAGTGTGGGCCACAATGAGCAGTTCTTC CASSSVGHNEQFF
NA TRBJ1-6 TRBV27 once TGTGCCAGCCGAGGAGGATGGTATTCACCCCTCCACTTT CASRGGWYSPLHF
TRBD1 TRBJ1-1 TRBV9 NA TGTGCCAGCACCTCGACAGGGGGCCGCAGCACTGAAGCTTTCTTT CASTSTGGRSTEAFF
NA TRBJ1-3 TRBV19 NA TGTGCCAGTAGTATCATGGGAAGACAGTTCTCTGGAAACACCATATATTTT CASSIMGRQFSGNTIYF
TRBD1 TRBJ1-2 TRBV7-9 NA TGTGCCAGCACAACAGGGGGCGGCGGCTACACCTTC CASTTGGGGYTF
NA TRBJ1-2 TRBV6-5 NA TGTGCCAGCAGGGACAGCCCTAACTATGGCTACACCTTC CASRDSPNYGYTF
NA TRBJ2-3 TRBV15 NA TGTGCCACCAGCAGAGATCCCAACTTAATTAATACGCAGTATTTT CATSRDPNLINTQYF
NA TRBJ2-7 TRBV10-3 NA TGTGCCATCAGTGACGGCTACGAGCAGTACTTC CAISDGYEQYF
TRBD1 TRBJ1-3 TRBV7-2 few TGTGCCAGCAGCCGACAGGGTGGCGACACCATATATTTT CASSRQGGDTIYF
NA TRBJ1-6 TRBV5-1 once TGCGCCAGCAGCCCGGAACAGGGTACTTCACCCCTCCACTTT CASSPEQGTSPLHF
NA TRBJ2-5 TRBV24-1 once TGTGCCACCAGCGGGCCCTCCCCGGGGGAGACCCAGTACTTC CATSGPSPGETQYF
TRBD2 TRBJ2-1 TRBV27 NA TGTGCCAGCATTCCCTTAGCGGGAGGGTCTCGGCATGAGCAGTTCTTC CASIPLAGGSRHEQFF
TRBD1 TRBJ2-5 TRBV12-5 NA TGTGCTAGTGGTTTGGCAGGGGGAGAGACCCAGTACTTC CASGLAGGETQYF
TRBD1 TRBJ2-3 TRBV18 NA TGTGCCAGCTCACCGGACAGGGGTGGGAATACGCAGTATTTT CASSPDRGGNTQYF
NA TRBJ2-1 TRBV30 NA TGTGCCTGGAGTGTTCGGGAGTTCTGGGAGCAGTTCTTC CAWSVREFWEQFF
NA TRBJ1-5 TRBV10-2 NA TGCGCCAGCAGTGACGGCAGGGCAAATCAGCCCCAGCATTTT CASSDGRANQPQHF
NA TRBJ1-3 TRBV12-3/TRBV12-4 once TGTGCCAGCAGTGCCACCCAGAGGGCCATATATTTT CASSATQRAIYF
TRBD2 TRBJ2-7 TRBV19 NA TGTGCCAGTAGTATAGAACTAGCGGGCAACGAGCAGTACTTC CASSIELAGNEQYF
TRBD2 TRBJ2-1 TRBV7-3 NA TGTGCCAGCAGCGACCGCGGCGGGAGGAGGAACAATGAGCAGTTCTTC CASSDRGGRRNNEQFF